Each of the 6 T cell receptor beta chains below was sequenced from the same sample in a study of blood T cell repertoires in COVID-19 (dated by TCRdb to 2020 to 2021). Library creation used the immunoSEQ multiplex PCR assay. TCRdb took over this immuneACCESS table, retaining in-frame rearrangements with V and J assigned. Such tables are incomplete; in checked studies, under half of the missing clones stem from an unresolved V gene, and the remainder is unexplained. In this sample the table shows 120,000 or so clones, about 80% of which occur a single time. The ten top clones hold about 4% of the sample. Sequenced material: peripheral blood. The receptors originated from a woman in her forties or fifties with acute or convalescent COVID-19.

This clone was seen more than once but under ten times. The chain recombines TRBV30 with TRBJ1-1; no reliable D call. The CDR3 loop spans 15 amino acids. The V gene lost 0 bases and the J gene lost 0 bases, with 11 bases spanning the gap. CDR1 and CDR2 (germline): GTSNPN, SVGIG (reference sequence). The CDR3 region has the DNA TGTGCCTGGAGTGTATTACAGCTCATGAACACTGAAGCTTTCTTT. It specifies CAWSVLQLMNTEAFF. The whole variable domain, filled in from reference TRBV30 and TRBJ1-1, reads SQTIHQWPATLVQPVGSPLSLECTVEGTSNPNLYWYRQAAGRGLQLLFYSVGIGQISSEVPQNLSASRPQDRQFILSSKKLLLSDSGFYLCAWSVLQLMNTEAFFGQGTRLTVV.

The V gene is TRBV5-4, the J gene TRBJ1-2; 7 positions agree with TRBD1. The CDR3 contains 15 residues. Germline assignment: CDR1 SGHNT and CDR2 YYREEE (reference sequence). Trimming removed 2 bases from V and 4 bases from J; junction bases left unmatched: 8. The DNA for the CDR3 is TGTGCCAGCAGCTTCCCGGGACAGATATTCTATGGCTACACCTTC. Its translation is CASSFPGQIFYGYTF.

This clone was counted only a few times. This sequence joins TRBV28 and TRBJ1-5, with TRBD1 matching over 8 bases. Germline V lookup: CDR1 MDHEN, CDR2 SYDVKM. The CDR3 loop spans 12 amino acids. The V and J ends lost 7 bases and 6 bases, in that order; junction bases with no gene match: 2. The CDR3, as DNA: TGTGCCAGCACCAGGGGGCCTCAGCCCCAGCATTTT. It specifies CASTRGPQPQHF.

The chain combines TRBV6-2 or TRBV6-3 with TRBJ2-3; TRBD2 matches 9 bases. V lost 6 bases to trimming and J lost 1 base; unmatched junction nucleotides: 8. Germline assignment: CDR1 MNHEY and CDR2 SVGEGT. This CDR3 region has 16 residues. The CDR3 loop reads CASSGIIAGGTDTQYF. CDR3 nucleotide sequence: TGTGCCAGCAGCGGAATTATAGCGGGGGGCACAGATACGCAGTATTTT.

The CDR3 protein is CASSFLPGNEQFF. The CDR3 DNA sequence: TGTGCCAGCAGCTTCTTACCAGGCAATGAGCAGTTCTTC. The rearrangement joins TRBV11-3 to TRBJ2-1; D remains unclear. Germline lookup yields CDR1 SGHNT and CDR2 YENEEA. V gave up 3 bases and J gave up 6 bases, with 9 bases separating them. The CDR3 length is 13 residues.

The genes are TRBV9 and TRBJ2-7, with TRBD2 identical over 8 bases. Unmatched junction bases numbered 11, after V lost 4 bases and J lost 5 bases. The CDR3 sequence is 15 residues long. Germline V gives CDR1 SGDLS, CDR2 YYNGEE. The CDR3 DNA follows: TGTGCCAGCAGCCCCTGGGGAGCGGGAGACAACGAGCAGTACTTC. Its translation: CASSPWGAGDNEQYF. Drawing the rest from reference TRBV9 and TRBJ2-7, the complete variable domain is DSGVTQTPKHLITATGQRVTLRCSPRSGDLSVYWYQQSLDQGLQFLIQYYNGEERAKGNILERFSAQQFPDLHSELNLSSLELGDSALYFCASSPWGAGDNEQYFGPGTRLTVT.